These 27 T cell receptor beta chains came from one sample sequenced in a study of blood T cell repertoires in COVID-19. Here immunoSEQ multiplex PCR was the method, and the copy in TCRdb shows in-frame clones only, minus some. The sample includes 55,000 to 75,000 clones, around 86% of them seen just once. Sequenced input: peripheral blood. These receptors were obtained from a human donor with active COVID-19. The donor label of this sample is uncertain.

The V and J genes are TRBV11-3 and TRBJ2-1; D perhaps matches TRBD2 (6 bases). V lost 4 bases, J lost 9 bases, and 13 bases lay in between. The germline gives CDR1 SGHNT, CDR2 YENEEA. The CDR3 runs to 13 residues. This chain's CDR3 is CASSSTGSAEQFF. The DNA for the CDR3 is TGTGCCAGCAGCTCAACCGGGAGTGCTGAGCAGTTCTTC. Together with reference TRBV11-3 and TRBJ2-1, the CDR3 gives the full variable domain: EAGVVQSPRYKIIEKKQPVAFWCNPISGHNTLYWYLQNLGQGPELLIRYENEEAVDDSQLPKDRFSAERLKGVDSTLKIQPAELGDSAVYLCASSSTGSAEQFFGPGTRLTVL.

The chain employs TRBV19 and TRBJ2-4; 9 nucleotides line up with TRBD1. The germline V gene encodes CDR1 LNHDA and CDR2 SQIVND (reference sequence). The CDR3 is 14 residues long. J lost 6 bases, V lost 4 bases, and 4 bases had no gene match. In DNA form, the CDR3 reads TGTGCCAGTAGTACTACAGGGGGCACAAACATTCAGTACTTC. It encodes CASSTTGGTNIQYF.

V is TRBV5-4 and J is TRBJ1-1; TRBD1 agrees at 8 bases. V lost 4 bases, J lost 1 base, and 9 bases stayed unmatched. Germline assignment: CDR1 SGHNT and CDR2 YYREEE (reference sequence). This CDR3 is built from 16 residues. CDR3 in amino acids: CASSPKRTGWNTEAFF. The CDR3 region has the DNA TGTGCCAGCAGCCCAAAGAGGACAGGGTGGAACACTGAAGCTTTCTTT.

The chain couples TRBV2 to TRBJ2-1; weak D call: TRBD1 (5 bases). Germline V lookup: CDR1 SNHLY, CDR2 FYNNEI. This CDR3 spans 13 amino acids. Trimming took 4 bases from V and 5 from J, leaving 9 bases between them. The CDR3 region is CASSVLGHNEQFF. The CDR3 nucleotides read TGTGCCAGCAGTGTGTTGGGGCACAATGAGCAGTTCTTC.

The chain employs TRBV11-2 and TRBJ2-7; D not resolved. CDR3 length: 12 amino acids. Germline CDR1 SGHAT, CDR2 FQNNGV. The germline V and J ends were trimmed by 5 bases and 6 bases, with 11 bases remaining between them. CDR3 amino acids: CASSLLEAEQYF. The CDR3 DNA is TGTGCCAGCAGCCTCTTAGAGGCCGAGCAGTACTTC.

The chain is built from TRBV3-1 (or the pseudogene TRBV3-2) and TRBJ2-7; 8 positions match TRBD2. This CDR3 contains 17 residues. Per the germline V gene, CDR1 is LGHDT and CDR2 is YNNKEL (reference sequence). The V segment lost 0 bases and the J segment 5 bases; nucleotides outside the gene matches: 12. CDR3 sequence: CASSQDLGAGAENEQYF. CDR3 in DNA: TGTGCCAGCAGCCAAGATCTTGGAGCGGGAGCTGAAAACGAGCAGTACTTC.

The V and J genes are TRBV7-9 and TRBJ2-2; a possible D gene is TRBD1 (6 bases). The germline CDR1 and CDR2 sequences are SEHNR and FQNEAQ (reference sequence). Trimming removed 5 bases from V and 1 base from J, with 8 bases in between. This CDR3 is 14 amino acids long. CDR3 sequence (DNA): TGTGCCAGCAGCCCGACAGGGAACACCGGGGAGCTGTTTTTT. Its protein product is CASSPTGNTGELFF. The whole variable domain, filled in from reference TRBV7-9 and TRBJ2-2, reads DTGVSQNPRHKITKRGQNVTFRCDPISEHNRLYWYRQTLGQGPEFLTYFQNEAQLEKSRLLSDRFSAERPKGSFSTLEIQRTEQGDSAMYLCASSPTGNTGELFFGEGSRLTVL.

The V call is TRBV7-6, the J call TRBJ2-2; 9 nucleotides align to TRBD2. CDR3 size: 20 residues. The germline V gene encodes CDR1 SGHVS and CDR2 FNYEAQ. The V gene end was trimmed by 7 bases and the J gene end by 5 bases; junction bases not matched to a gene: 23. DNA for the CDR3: TGTGCCAGCATCTCGGGGGGCAGCGGGAGGACCCCGGGAGGTACCGGGGAGCTGTTTTTT. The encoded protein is CASISGGSGRTPGGTGELFF.

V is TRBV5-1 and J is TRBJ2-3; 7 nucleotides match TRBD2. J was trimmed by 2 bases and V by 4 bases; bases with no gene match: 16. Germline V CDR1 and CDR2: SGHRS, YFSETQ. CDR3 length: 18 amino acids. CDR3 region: CASSLISGVAGPTDTQYF. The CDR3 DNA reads TGCGCCAGCAGCCTTATCTCGGGGGTAGCGGGCCCCACAGATACGCAGTATTTT.

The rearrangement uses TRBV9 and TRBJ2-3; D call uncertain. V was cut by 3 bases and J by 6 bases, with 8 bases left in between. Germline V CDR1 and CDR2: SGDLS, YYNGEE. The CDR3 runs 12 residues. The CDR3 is CASSAGADTQYF. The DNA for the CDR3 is TGTGCCAGCAGCGCAGGTGCGGATACGCAGTATTTT.

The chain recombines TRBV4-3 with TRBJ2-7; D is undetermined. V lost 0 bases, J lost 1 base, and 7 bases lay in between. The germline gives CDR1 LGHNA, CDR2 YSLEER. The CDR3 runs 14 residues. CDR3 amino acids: CASSQDSQSYEQYF. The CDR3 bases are TGCGCCAGCAGCCAAGATTCACAGTCCTACGAGCAGTACTTC.

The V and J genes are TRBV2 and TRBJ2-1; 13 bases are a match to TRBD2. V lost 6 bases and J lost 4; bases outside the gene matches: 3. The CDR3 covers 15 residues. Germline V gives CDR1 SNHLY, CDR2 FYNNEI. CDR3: CASRRTSGSYNEQFF. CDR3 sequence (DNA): TGTGCCAGCAGACGGACTAGCGGGAGTTACAATGAGCAGTTCTTC.

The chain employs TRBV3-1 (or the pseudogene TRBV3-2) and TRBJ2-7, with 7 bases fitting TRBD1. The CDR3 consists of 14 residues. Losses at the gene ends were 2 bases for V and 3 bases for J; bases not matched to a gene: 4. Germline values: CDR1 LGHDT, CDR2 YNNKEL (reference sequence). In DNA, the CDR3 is TGTGCCAGCAGCCAAACACAGGGGCACTACGAGCAGTACTTC. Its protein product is CASSQTQGHYEQYF.

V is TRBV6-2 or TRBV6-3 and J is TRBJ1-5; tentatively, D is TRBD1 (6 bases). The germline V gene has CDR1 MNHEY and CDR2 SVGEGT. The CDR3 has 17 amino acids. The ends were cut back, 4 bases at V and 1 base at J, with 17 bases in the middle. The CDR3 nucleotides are TGTGCCAGCAGTTTTCCCCCGGGACATCTAAGCAATCAGCCCCAGCATTTT. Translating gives CASSFPPGHLSNQPQHF.

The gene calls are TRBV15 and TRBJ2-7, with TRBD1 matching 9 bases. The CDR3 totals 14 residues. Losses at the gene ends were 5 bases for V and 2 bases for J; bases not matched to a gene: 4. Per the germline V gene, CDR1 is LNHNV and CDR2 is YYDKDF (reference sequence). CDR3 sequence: CATSPRTGAYEQYF. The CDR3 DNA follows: TGTGCCACCAGCCCGCGGACAGGGGCCTACGAGCAGTACTTC.

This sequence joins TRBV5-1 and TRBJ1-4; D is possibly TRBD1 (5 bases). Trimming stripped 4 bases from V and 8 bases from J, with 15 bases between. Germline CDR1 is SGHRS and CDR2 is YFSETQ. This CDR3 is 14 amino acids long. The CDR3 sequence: CASSPQGVGEKLFF. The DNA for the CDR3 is TGCGCCAGCAGCCCCCAGGGTGTAGGAGAAAAACTGTTTTTT.

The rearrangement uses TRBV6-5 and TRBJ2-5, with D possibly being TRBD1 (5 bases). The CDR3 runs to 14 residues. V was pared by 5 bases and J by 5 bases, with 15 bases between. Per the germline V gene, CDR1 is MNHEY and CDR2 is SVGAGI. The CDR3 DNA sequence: TGTGCCAGCAGTAGGGGCAGGCCTAGGGAGACCCAGTACTTC. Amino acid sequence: CASSRGRPRETQYF.

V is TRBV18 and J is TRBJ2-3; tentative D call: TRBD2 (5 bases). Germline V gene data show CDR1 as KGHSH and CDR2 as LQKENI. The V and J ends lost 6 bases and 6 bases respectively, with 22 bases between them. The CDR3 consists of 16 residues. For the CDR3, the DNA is TGTGCCAGCTCCTATCGCAAAGTACCGGGGAACGATACGCAGTATTTT. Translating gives CASSYRKVPGNDTQYF. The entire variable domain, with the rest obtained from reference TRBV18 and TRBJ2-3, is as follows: NAGVMQNPRHLVRRRGQEARLRCSPMKGHSHVYWYRQLPEEGLKFMVYLQKENIIDESGMPKERFSAEFPKEGPSILRIQQVVRGDSAAYFCASSYRKVPGNDTQYFGPGTRLTVL.

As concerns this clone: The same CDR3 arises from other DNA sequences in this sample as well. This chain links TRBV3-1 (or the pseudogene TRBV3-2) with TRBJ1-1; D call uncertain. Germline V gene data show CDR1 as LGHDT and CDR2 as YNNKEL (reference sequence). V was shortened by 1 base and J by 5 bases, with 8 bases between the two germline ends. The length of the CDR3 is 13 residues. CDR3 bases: TGTGCCAGCAGCCAAGGGGCCCGGACTGAAGCTTTCTTT. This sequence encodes CASSQGARTEAFF.

The chain's CDR3 is CASSLGFSEQYF. CDR3 in DNA: TGTGCCAGCAGCTTGGGTTTCTCCGAGCAGTACTTC. This chain links TRBV5-6 with TRBJ2-7, with D unresolved. V was shortened by 0 bases and J by 6 bases, with 7 bases between the two germline ends. This CDR3 comprises 12 residues. CDR1 is SGHDT and CDR2 is YYEEEE in the germline V gene.

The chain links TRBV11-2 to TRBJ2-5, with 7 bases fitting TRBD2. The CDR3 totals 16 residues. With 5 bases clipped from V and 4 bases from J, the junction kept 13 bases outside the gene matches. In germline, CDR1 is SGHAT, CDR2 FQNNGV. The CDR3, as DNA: TGTGCCAGCAGCCCGAGAGGGAGGGCCCCCCCAGAGACCCAGTACTTC. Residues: CASSPRGRAPPETQYF.

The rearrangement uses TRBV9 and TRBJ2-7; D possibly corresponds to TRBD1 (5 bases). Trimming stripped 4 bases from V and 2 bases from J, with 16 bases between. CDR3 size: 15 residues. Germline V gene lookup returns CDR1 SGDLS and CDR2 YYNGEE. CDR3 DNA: TGTGCCAGCAGCCCCCACCACGACAGACCCTACGAGCAGTACTTC. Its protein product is CASSPHHDRPYEQYF.

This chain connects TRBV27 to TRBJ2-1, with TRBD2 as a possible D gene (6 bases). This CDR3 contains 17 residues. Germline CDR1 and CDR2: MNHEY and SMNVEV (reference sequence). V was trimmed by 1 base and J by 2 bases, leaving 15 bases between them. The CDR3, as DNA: TGTGCCAGCAGTTTATTCTCCGCCGGGACTCCCTACAATGAGCAGTTCTTC. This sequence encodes CASSLFSAGTPYNEQFF.

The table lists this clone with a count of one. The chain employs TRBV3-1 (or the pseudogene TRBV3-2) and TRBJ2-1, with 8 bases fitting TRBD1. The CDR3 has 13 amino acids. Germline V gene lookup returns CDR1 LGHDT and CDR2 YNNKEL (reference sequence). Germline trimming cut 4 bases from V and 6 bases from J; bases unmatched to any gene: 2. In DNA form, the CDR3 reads TGTGCCAGCAGCCCGGACAGGGCCAATGAGCAGTTCTTC. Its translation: CASSPDRANEQFF.

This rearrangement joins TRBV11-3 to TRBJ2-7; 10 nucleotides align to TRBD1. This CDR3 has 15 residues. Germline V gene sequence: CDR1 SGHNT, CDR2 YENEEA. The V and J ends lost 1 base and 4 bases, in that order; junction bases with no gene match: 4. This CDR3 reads CASSLGGTGEYEQYF. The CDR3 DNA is TGTGCCAGCAGCTTAGGCGGGACAGGGGAGTACGAGCAGTACTTC.

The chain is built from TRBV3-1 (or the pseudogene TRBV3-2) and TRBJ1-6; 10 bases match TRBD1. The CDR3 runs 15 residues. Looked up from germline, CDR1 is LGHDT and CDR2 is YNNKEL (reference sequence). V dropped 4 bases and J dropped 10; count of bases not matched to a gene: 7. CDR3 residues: CASSRGTGVYSPLHF. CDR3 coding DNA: TGTGCCAGCAGCCGAGGGACAGGGGTATACTCACCCCTCCACTTT.

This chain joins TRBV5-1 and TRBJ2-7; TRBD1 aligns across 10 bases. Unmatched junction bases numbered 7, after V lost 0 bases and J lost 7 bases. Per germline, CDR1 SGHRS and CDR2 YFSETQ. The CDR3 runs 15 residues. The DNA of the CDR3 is TGCGCCAGCAGCTTGGGACAGGGGGCTAGACTTGAGCAGTACTTC. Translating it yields CASSLGQGARLEQYF.